What follows describes a single T cell receptor (beta chain). This record belongs to a study of blood T cell repertoires in COVID-19. V lost 4 bases and J 7 bases, leaving 17 bases between the germline ends. This CDR3 is 15 amino acids long. Germline lookup yields CDR1 SGDLS and CDR2 YYNGEE. Produced via immunoSEQ multiplex PCR; TCRdb's table is partial and in-frame only. The sample has fewer than 50,000 clones, about 86% seen once. Sequenced material: peripheral blood. V and J are TRBV9 and TRBJ2-2; weak D call: TRBD2 (5 bases). The receptor was isolated from an elderly woman with active or convalescent COVID-19. The CDR3 DNA follows: TGTGCCAGCAGCCCACTAGTTCAGTCCCGCGGGGAGCTGTTTTTT. Translation gives CASSPLVQSRGELFF.